This TCR beta chain was sequenced in a study of cytomegalovirus exposure and HLA in healthy donors. Whole-study findings and limits: One variant, a missense change in DCLRE1C, was linked in a later analysis to TCR beta V- and J-gene trimming. Cytomegalovirus status was reportedly diagnosed by the classifier with high specificity and sensitivity.

PCR used 60 Vbeta primers and 13 Jbeta primers. Using immunoSEQ multiplex PCR, the repertoire was profiled, and TCRdb retains in-frame clones only, with some absent. Among just over 150,000 clones, 75% to 90% were seen once, and the ten largest hold under 2%. Comments on this clone: The target antigen is unknown.

The V end was cut by 8 bases, the J end by 0 bases, with 9 bases between. Germline CDR1 and CDR2: LNHDA and SQIVND (reference sequence). The CDR3 length is 13 residues. The specimen was PBMCs. The TCR sequence derives from a woman between 18 and 29 years old in good health and CMV-seronegative. The genes are TRBV19 and TRBJ2-3, with D possibly matching TRBD1 (5 bases). The DNA of the CDR3 is TGTGCCAGTGGCAGGGCTAGCACAGATACGCAGTATTTT. Translation gives CASGRASTDTQYF.